This TCR beta chain came from a study of neoadjuvant anti-PD-1 for oral cavity cancer. Across the whole study: Most patients had three to four biweekly doses of 3 mg/kg nivolumab before resection. Non-progressing patients received a fourth nivolumab dose near day 43, then surgery on days 50-56. Whole-study results and caveats: Only a few patients per response group were TCR-analyzed; validation needed.

In germline, CDR1 is MNHNS, CDR2 SASEGT. With 3 bases removed from V and 4 bases from J, the gap between germline ends came to 10 bases. The CDR3 covers 13 residues. About this clone: Its cognate antigen is unknown.

Repertoires were generated with immunoSEQ multiplex PCR, while TCRdb's copy carries only in-frame clones and drops some. The repertoire holds about 16,000 clones, with less than 80% as singletons. The chain carries TRBV6-1 and TRBJ2-7, with no clear D. The sample was PBMCs, taken before nivolumab (anti-PD-1) treatment. This TCR was recovered from a person aged 35 to 85 with oral cavity squamous cell carcinoma. The CDR3 here is CASSDYTSYEQYF. Written as DNA, the CDR3 is TGTGCCAGCAGTGATTATACGAGTTACGAGCAGTACTTC.